Listed below are T cell receptor beta chains from one sample, sequenced in a study of T-cell memory formation after mild COVID-19. A single record per CDR3 protein comes from TCRdb applying MiXCR to the 5' RACE reads. The table records approximately 260,000 distinct CDR3 sequences, under 20% of them present only once. The sample consisted of PBMCs or a T cell subset sorted from them (not recorded which). The receptors here all came from a man in his late teens or twenties who had mild COVID-19 (a few samples of this study predate the infection). Cell type and time point are not known. Both conserved end residues are part of each CDR3. D genes are given only for firm matches. Part of the rows lack a size; the others show once, few, many or a class for expanded clones.

>TRBJ1-1|few|TRBD1|TRBV4-3
TGCGCCAGCAGCCAAGACAGGGGGCTGGGGGCTTTCTTT
CASSQDRGLGAFF
>TRBJ1-1|few|.|TRBV10-1
TGCGCCAGCAGTGCTGAGACGGGTACTGAAGCTTTCTTT
CASSAETGTEAFF
>TRBJ1-5|few|.|TRBV7-9
TGTGCCAGCGCCCGCAGCAATCAGCCCCAGCATTTT
CASARSNQPQHF
>TRBJ1-1|.|.|TRBV7-2
TGTGCCAGCAGCTTAGCGCCATCGACGCGGGACACTGAAGCTTTCTTT
CASSLAPSTRDTEAFF
>TRBJ2-5|.|TRBD2|TRBV6-6
TGTGCCAGCAGTGGACTAGGGTCCGGGGAGACCCAGTACTTC
CASSGLGSGETQYF
>TRBJ2-3|.|TRBD2|TRBV7-6
TGTGCCAGCAGCGGAACCTTAGCGGGGACAGATACGCAGTATTTT
CASSGTLAGTDTQYF
>TRBJ2-1|.|TRBD2|TRBV5-1
TGCGCCAGCAGCAAGACTAGCGTGAGGAATGAGCAGTTCTTC
CASSKTSVRNEQFF
>TRBJ2-2|many|TRBD1|TRBV6-5
TGTGCCAGCAGTTATCGGGACAGGGGTCGCGGGGAGCTGTTTTTT
CASSYRDRGRGELFF
>TRBJ2-3|.|TRBD2|TRBV19
TGTGCCAGTAGTATACTAGCGGTCACAGATACGCAGTATTTT
CASSILAVTDTQYF
>TRBJ2-2|.|.|TRBV21-1
TGTGCCAGCAGCAAAGCGCGGGGGACCGGGGAGCTGTTTTTT
CASSKARGTGELFF
>TRBJ1-2|.|.|TRBV6-5
TGTGCCAGCAGTTACTACAGGAATAATCAAAATGGCTACACCTTC
CASSYYRNNQNGYTF
>TRBJ2-1|few|.|TRBV7-9
TGTGCCAGCAGCTTTACAGGTAATTCTGAGCAGTTCTTC
CASSFTGNSEQFF
>TRBJ2-3|few|.|TRBV15
TGTGCCACCAGCAGAGGGATTACACCGACTAGCACAGATACGCAGTATTTT
CATSRGITPTSTDTQYF
>TRBJ2-5|.|.|TRBV15
TGTGCCACCAGCAGAGAGGAGACCCAGTACTTC
CATSREETQYF
>TRBJ2-7|.|TRBD1|TRBV2
TGTGCCAGCAGGGACACAGGGGCCGGAGAGCAGTACTTC
CASRDTGAGEQYF
>TRBJ1-1|few|.|TRBV7-3
TGTGCCAGCAGCCCTGGGGGGACCTGGAACACTGAAGCTTTCTTT
CASSPGGTWNTEAFF
>TRBJ2-1|.|TRBD1|TRBV4-1
TGCGCCAGCAGCCAAGTACTGGACAGGTTGTACAATGAGCAGTTCTTC
CASSQVLDRLYNEQFF
>TRBJ1-5|.|.|TRBV4-1
TGCGCCAGCAGCCAAGATGGGAAGGGTCGGCAGCCCCAGCATTTT
CASSQDGKGRQPQHF
>TRBJ2-5|many|.|TRBV5-1
TGCGCCAGCAGCTTGTTTAGCCAAGAGACCCAGTACTTC
CASSLFSQETQYF
>TRBJ1-4|.|.|TRBV20-1
TGCAGTGCTAGAGGGGCAGCAACTAATGAAAAACTGTTTTTT
CSARGAATNEKLFF
>TRBJ2-2|few|TRBD1|TRBV10-2
TGCGCCAGCATACAGGGGCATCGGGCCACCGGGGAGCTGTTTTTT
CASIQGHRATGELFF
>TRBJ1-6|.|.|TRBV2
TGTGCCAGCAGGCAAGGGCCGAGGCAGGTATCCCTCCACTTT
CASRQGPRQVSLHF
>TRBJ2-5|many|.|TRBV6-5
TGTGCCAGCAGTTTGGCTGCGACGTACCAAGAGACCCAGTACTTC
CASSLAATYQETQYF
>TRBJ1-5|.|.|TRBV7-2
TGTGCCAGCAGCTCCCTACCGGCGGGCGGCGGTCAGCCCCAGCATTTT
CASSSLPAGGGQPQHF
>TRBJ2-7|.|TRBD1|TRBV6-2/TRBV6-3
TGTGCCAGCAGTCCCCGGGACAGGAACTACGAGCAGTACTTC
CASSPRDRNYEQYF
>TRBJ2-2|few|.|TRBV7-2
TGTGCCAGCAGCCAAGGACTCACCGGGGAGCTGTTTTTT
CASSQGLTGELFF
>TRBJ1-5|few|.|TRBV4-1
TGCGCCAGCAGTCCCTGGGAGAAGAGCAATCAGCCCCAGCATTTT
CASSPWEKSNQPQHF
>TRBJ1-4|.|.|TRBV28
TGTGCCAGCAGTTCCGGAAGGCAGGGCGTATTGGTAAAACTGTTTTTT
CASSSGRQGVLVKLFF
>TRBJ2-1|few|TRBD1|TRBV4-1
TGCGCCAGCAGCCACCGGGACAGGCAGAGCTCCTACAATGAGCAGTTCTTC
CASSHRDRQSSYNEQFF
>TRBJ2-1|.|TRBD1|TRBV19
TGTGCCAGTAGTTCAAGGGCAGGGGGTAGCTACAATGAGCAGTTCTTC
CASSSRAGGSYNEQFF
>TRBJ1-1|many|.|TRBV11-2
TGTGCCAGCAGCTTAGATGTCGGGCGCGGAGCTTTCTTT
CASSLDVGRGAFF
>TRBJ2-5|.|.|TRBV20-1
TGCAGTGCTAGGAGGGTGGGGCCACAAGAGACCCAGTACTTC
CSARRVGPQETQYF
>TRBJ1-1|few|.|TRBV7-9
TGTGCCAGCACGGGGGATAACACTGAAGCTTTCTTT
CASTGDNTEAFF
>TRBJ1-3|.|.|TRBV11-2
TGTGCCAGCAGCTTCGGACCCGAAAACACCATATATTTT
CASSFGPENTIYF
>TRBJ2-2|many|TRBD1|TRBV20-1
TGCAGTGCTTTGGACAGGGCCCGGACCGGGGAGCTGTTTTTT
CSALDRARTGELFF
>TRBJ2-7|few|.|TRBV7-9
TGTGCCAGCAGCTCCACACGGGATCCGAGAGCCTACGAGCAGTACTTC
CASSSTRDPRAYEQYF
>TRBJ1-2|.|.|TRBV9
TGTGCCAGCAGCGTAGGGGCCTTTAACTATGGCTACACCTTC
CASSVGAFNYGYTF
>TRBJ2-7|few|TRBD1|TRBV10-3
TGTGCCATCGCGGGACAGGGTAACTACGAGCAGTACTTC
CAIAGQGNYEQYF
>TRBJ1-1|.|.|TRBV6-5
TGTGCCAGCAGTCAGACAGAGTCGGTCACTGAAGCTTTCTTT
CASSQTESVTEAFF
>TRBJ2-3|.|.|TRBV6-2/TRBV6-3
TGTGCCAGCAAAAATGGGCTCTATACGCAGTATTTT
CASKNGLYTQYF
>TRBJ2-3|many|.|TRBV9
TGTGCCAGCAGCGTAGCATCCAGGGGCACAGATACGCAGTATTTT
CASSVASRGTDTQYF